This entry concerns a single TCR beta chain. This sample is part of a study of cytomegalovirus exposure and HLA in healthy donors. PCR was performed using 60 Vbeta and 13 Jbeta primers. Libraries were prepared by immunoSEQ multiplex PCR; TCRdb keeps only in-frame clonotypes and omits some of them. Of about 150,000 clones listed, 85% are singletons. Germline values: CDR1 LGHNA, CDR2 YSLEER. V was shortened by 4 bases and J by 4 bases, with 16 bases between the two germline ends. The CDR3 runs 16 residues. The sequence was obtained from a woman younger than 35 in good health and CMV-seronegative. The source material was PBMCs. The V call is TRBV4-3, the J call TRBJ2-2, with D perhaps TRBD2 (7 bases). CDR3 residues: CASSPKGGGGTGELFF. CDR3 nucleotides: TGCGCCAGCAGCCCAAAGGGGGGCGGGGGCACCGGGGAGCTGTTTTTT.